One sample yielded the 18 T cell receptor beta chains listed below, sequenced in a study of tumor-infiltrating lymphocytes in localized non-small cell lung cancer. Profiled with immunoSEQ multiplex PCR; TCRdb holds only in-frame clones, not every one. The sample yields about 24,000 clones, roughly three fifths seen once. The sequenced sample was lung tumor tissue. The receptors stem from a human donor with non-small cell lung cancer.

This clone was counted between two and nine times. The chain uses TRBV18 and TRBJ2-2; no clear D gene. Trimming stripped 3 bases from V and 4 bases from J, with 3 bases between. The CDR3 has 12 residues. Germline V gene lookup returns CDR1 KGHSH and CDR2 LQKENI. Here the CDR3 reads CASSPGTGELFF. DNA for the CDR3: TGTGCCAGCTCACCGGGCACCGGGGAGCTGTTTTTT.

The chain uses TRBV4-1 and TRBJ2-7; D remains ambiguous. This CDR3 comprises 13 residues. V was cut by 1 base and J by 5 bases, with 9 bases left in between. Per germline, CDR1 MGHRA and CDR2 YSYEKL. The CDR3 DNA reads as TGCGCCAGCAGCCAAGTTGCGGTCCACGAGCAGTACTTC. This sequence encodes CASSQVAVHEQYF.

This clone was detected a few times. The chain uses TRBV11-2 and TRBJ2-5; D gene unclear. The germline V gene encodes CDR1 SGHAT and CDR2 FQNNGV. The CDR3 consists of 14 residues. The V and J ends lost 1 base and 5 bases respectively, with 11 bases between them. CDR3 DNA: TGTGCCAGCAGCTTAGGTTTCGAGAGTGAGACCCAGTACTTC. Amino acids: CASSLGFESETQYF.

The chain has TRBV5-1 and TRBJ2-5; D might be TRBD1 or TRBD2, each matching 5 bases. Trimming took off 7 bases at V and 5 bases at J, with 18 bases between the two ends. Per germline, CDR1 SGHRS and CDR2 YFSETQ. The CDR3 covers 14 residues. CDR3 sequence reads: CASGRGSITETQYF. The CDR3 DNA follows: TGCGCCAGCGGTCGGGGCTCAATAACGGAGACCCAGTACTTC.

This clone has only a few counts. CDR3: CASEGPNNEQFF. The CDR3 nucleotides are TGTGCCAGCGAGGGCCCGAACAATGAGCAGTTCTTC. The V and J genes are TRBV7-9 and TRBJ2-1, with D perhaps matching TRBD2 (5 bases). Between the trimmed V and J ends, which lost 8 bases and 5 bases, there was a span of 10 bases. Germline V lookup: CDR1 SEHNR, CDR2 FQNEAQ (reference sequence). The CDR3 consists of 12 residues.

The chain combines TRBV7-8 with TRBJ1-3; TRBD1 agrees at 7 bases. With V trimmed by 4 bases and J by 0 bases, 6 bases remained unmatched. The V gene's germline CDR1 is SGHVS and CDR2 FQNEAQ. The CDR3 sequence is 16 residues long. The CDR3 sequence: CASSSTTGLSGNTIYF. CDR3 sequence (DNA): TGTGCCAGCAGCTCGACGACAGGGCTCTCTGGAAACACCATATATTTT.

This chain connects TRBV5-1 to TRBJ2-2, with 8 bases lining up with TRBD1. The germline gives CDR1 SGHRS, CDR2 YFSETQ. The CDR3 spans 18 residues. Unmatched junction bases numbered 16, after V lost 4 bases and J lost 5 bases. The CDR3 nucleotides read TGCGCCAGCAGCCGCGGACAGGGAATGACCAGCGTAACCGGGGAGCTGTTTTTT. This encodes CASSRGQGMTSVTGELFF.

This chain uses TRBV2 with TRBJ2-3; the D is unclear. Germline CDR1 SNHLY, CDR2 FYNNEI. The V and J ends lost 5 bases and 1 base respectively, with 10 bases between them. This CDR3 is 14 amino acids long. The CDR3 DNA reads TGTGCCAGCAGTCGCCAAGTCCGCACAGATACGCAGTATTTT. Amino acid sequence: CASSRQVRTDTQYF. Together with reference TRBV2 and TRBJ2-3, the CDR3 gives the full variable domain: EPEVTQTPSHQVTQMGQEVILRCVPISNHLYFYWYRQILGQKVEFLVSFYNNEISEKSEIFDDQFSVERPDGSNFTLKIRSTKLEDSAMYFCASSRQVRTDTQYFGPGTRLTVL.

This chain joins TRBV4-2 and TRBJ2-3, with 7 positions matching TRBD2. CDR1 and CDR2 (germline): LGHNA, YNFKEQ. With 3 bases clipped from V and 5 bases from J, the junction kept 2 bases outside the gene matches. This CDR3 comprises 13 residues. The CDR3 protein is CASSQGGEDTQYF. For the CDR3, the DNA is TGTGCCAGCAGCCAGGGGGGGGAAGATACGCAGTATTTT.

The count of this clone is one. V usage is TRBV11-2 and J usage is TRBJ2-5; the D gene is possibly TRBD1 (5 bases). V was cut by 1 base and J by 1 base, with 13 bases left in between. From germline, CDR1 is SGHAT and CDR2 FQNNGV. The CDR3 has 16 amino acids. The CDR3 DNA reads as TGTGCCAGCAGCTTAGTAGGCGGACACCCCCAAGAGACCCAGTACTTC. Protein sequence: CASSLVGGHPQETQYF.

The V and J genes are TRBV28 and TRBJ1-5; 8 nucleotides match TRBD1. This CDR3 contains 15 residues. Germline V gives CDR1 MDHEN, CDR2 SYDVKM. Trimming took 3 bases from V and 7 from J; bases not matched to a gene: 8. Here the CDR3 DNA reads TGTGCCAGCAGTTTTCCAGGACAGGGCAGCCAGCCCCAGCATTTT. Protein sequence: CASSFPGQGSQPQHF. Full variable domain (outside the CDR3, taken from reference TRBV28 and TRBJ1-5): DVKVTQSSRYLVKRTGEKVFLECVQDMDHENMFWYRQDPGLGLRLIYFSYDVKMKEKGDIPEGYSVSREKKERFSLILESASTNQTSMYLCASSFPGQGSQPQHFGDGTRLSIL.

The CDR3 sequence: CASSPGTYSNQPQHF. The CDR3 DNA sequence: TGTGCCAGCAGCCCGGGGACTTATAGCAATCAGCCCCAGCATTTT. The chain is built from TRBV28 and TRBJ1-5; D may be TRBD1 (5 bases). The CDR3 runs to 15 residues. V shed 6 bases and J shed 0 bases, with 12 bases lying between them. The germline gives CDR1 MDHEN, CDR2 SYDVKM.

The chain links TRBV28 to TRBJ1-4; 8 bases agree with TRBD1. The CDR3 runs 15 residues. The ends lost 5 bases at V and 3 bases at J; junction bases unmatched: 5. Germline CDR1 and CDR2: MDHEN and SYDVKM. The CDR3 region is CASSPPGQANEKLFF. The CDR3 coding sequence is TGTGCCAGCAGTCCGCCGGGACAGGCTAATGAAAAACTGTTTTTT.

This clone has only a few counts. The chain combines TRBV5-1 with TRBJ2-5, with D possibly TRBD2 on 5 matching bases. Germline V gene data show CDR1 as SGHRS and CDR2 as YFSETQ. Trimming removed 0 bases at V and 3 bases at J, with 6 bases between. The CDR3 consists of 13 residues. CDR3 residues: CASSLGREETQYF. CDR3 nucleotides: TGCGCCAGCAGCTTGGGGCGGGAAGAGACCCAGTACTTC.

This chain joins TRBV11-2 and TRBJ1-1; 7 bases match TRBD1. The CDR3 is 15 residues long. Germline V gene sequence: CDR1 SGHAT, CDR2 FQNNGV. V lost 5 bases and J lost 4; bases outside the gene matches: 10. The CDR3 sequence is CASSPTGTLSTEAFF. In DNA, the CDR3 is TGTGCCAGCAGCCCGACAGGGACTTTGAGCACTGAAGCTTTCTTT.

The chain uses TRBV18 and TRBJ2-1; D remains unclear. The CDR3 covers 16 residues. The germline V and J ends were trimmed by 2 bases and 6 bases, with 17 bases remaining between them. The germline gives CDR1 KGHSH, CDR2 LQKENI. CDR3 in amino acids: CASSPGLQTSGNEQFF. CDR3 coding DNA: TGTGCCAGCTCACCAGGGCTCCAGACTTCTGGCAATGAGCAGTTCTTC. Drawing the rest from reference TRBV18 and TRBJ2-1, the complete variable domain is NAGVMQNPRHLVRRRGQEARLRCSPMKGHSHVYWYRQLPEEGLKFMVYLQKENIIDESGMPKERFSAEFPKEGPSILRIQQVVRGDSAAYFCASSPGLQTSGNEQFFGPGTRLTVL.

This sequence joins TRBV7-3 and TRBJ2-1; 7 nucleotides match TRBD2. The germline V gene encodes CDR1 SGHTA and CDR2 FQGTGA. V lost 5 bases and J lost 8; bases outside the gene matches: 15. This CDR3 comprises 16 residues. The CDR3 DNA reads as TGTGCCAGCAGCCGGACTGGGACTACCGCACCCGATGAGCAGTTCTTC. Amino acids: CASSRTGTTAPDEQFF.

V gene TRBV28 combines with J gene TRBJ1-3; no firm D call. The germline CDR1 and CDR2 sequences are MDHEN and SYDVKM. The CDR3 has 16 residues. The V and J ends lost 6 bases and 3 bases respectively, with 18 bases between them. CDR3 region: CASSSPSDGVGNTIYF. The DNA of the CDR3 is TGTGCCAGCAGCTCTCCCTCCGACGGAGTTGGAAACACCATATATTTT.